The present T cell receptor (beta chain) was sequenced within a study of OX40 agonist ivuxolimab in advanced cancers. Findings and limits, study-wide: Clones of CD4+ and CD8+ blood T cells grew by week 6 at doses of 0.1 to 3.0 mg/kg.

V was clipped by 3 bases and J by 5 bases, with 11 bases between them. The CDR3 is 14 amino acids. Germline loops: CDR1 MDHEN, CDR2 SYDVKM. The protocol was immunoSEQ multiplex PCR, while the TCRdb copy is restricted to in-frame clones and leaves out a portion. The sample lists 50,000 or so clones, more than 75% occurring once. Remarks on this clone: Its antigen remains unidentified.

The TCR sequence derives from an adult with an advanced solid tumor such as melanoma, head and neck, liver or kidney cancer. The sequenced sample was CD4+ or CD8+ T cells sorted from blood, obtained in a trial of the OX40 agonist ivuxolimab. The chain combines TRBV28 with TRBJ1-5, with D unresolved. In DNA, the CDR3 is TGTGCCAGCAGTTTCCGGGTCGGATATCAGCCCCAGCATTTT. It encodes CASSFRVGYQPQHF.